This record covers a single T cell receptor beta chain. The clone's antigen remains unknown. No much larger clonotype is one base removed from it; base qualities were not supplied. Sequencing instrument: Illumina NovaSeq 6000. TCRalpha and TCRbeta cDNA libraries were built by 5'RACE with constant-segment primers, adding sample barcodes and unique molecular identifiers. Trizol reagent was used to extract RNA from every sample. The libraries were amplified in two PCR steps, and the second step added a second sample barcode and Illumina TruSeq adapters. Sequencing of the libraries was done on an Illumina NovaSeq, producing 2 x 150 bp paired-end reads. The paper's data handling went like this. With migec v1.2.7, reads were demultiplexed and then collapsed into UMI-guided consensus sequences. Using mixcr v2.1.11, UMI consensuses were aligned to TRA and TRB V and J templates and then assembled into clonotypes. Expanded or contracted clonotypes were those called significant by both edgeR and NoisET, with noise models trained on biological replicates. For edgeR calls, the cutoffs were a false discovery rate-adjusted p below 0.01 and a log2 fold-change threshold of 1. As an exploratory analysis of dynamics, max-normalized trajectories of the 1000 most abundant clonotypes were examined with PCA combined with hierarchical clustering. The CD4 or CD8 phenotype of responding clones was assigned using the separately sequenced CD4+ and CD8+ repertoires. TCRdb reworked the public reads: Q25 trimming with fastp, MiXCR clone assembly, productive beta chains retained. Rows with a matching CDR3 protein are joined into one entry that keeps the most common DNA and genes. The V and J calls and clone size are TCRdb's, not the authors'. Counted in this sample were roughly 86,000 distinct CDR3 sequences; approximately 13% of them appeared once. The ten largest account for roughly a quarter of the sample.

The CDR3, cysteine through phenylalanine, is 16 amino acids long. The only DNA kept is the CDR3, 48 bases in frame from the first base. Relative to germline, V is 3 bases shorter and J is 2 bases shorter, with 16 bases between their ends. This entry is derived from a study of T-cell memory formation after mild COVID-19 (TCRdb year 2021). At the level of the whole study: Most TCR sequence clusters were specific to one of the two donors. In a couple of donors, T-cell clones that expanded and contracted after mild COVID-19 were followed by sequencing TCRalpha and TCRbeta repertoires longitudinally. Two young, previously healthy adult volunteers, one female and one male, were included in the cohort.

General findings and caveats noted by the study authors: Balanced CD4/CD8 phenotypes were observed for clones contracting from day 15 to 85, whereas a bias towards CD4+ was observed for a second wave of clones expanding from day 15 to 37. Only a couple of mild cases were covered by the study, and larger cohorts that include severe cases with pre-infection samples were considered necessary. The second-wave clones that peaked on day 37 were not confirmed to be SARS-CoV-2 specific. Some responding clones were detected in pre-infection memory, suggesting pre-existing cross-reactive memory T cells joined the SARS-CoV-2 response. Contracting CD4+ clones were found mainly in CM and EM memory subsets, while CD8+ clones were enriched in EMRA.

PBMCs were isolated by Ficoll-Paque density gradient centrifugation. The sample was PBMCs or a T cell subset sorted from them (not recorded which). This clonotype was sampled from an adult woman who had mild COVID-19 (a few samples of this study predate the infection). The sample titles of this study are shuffled in the database, so cell type and time point are left out; the donor was told from shared clones. The receptor chain draws on TRBV12-3 or TRBV12-4 and TRBJ2-5, with TRBD1 as a weak D call on 5 bases. The CDR3 here reads CASSLVRVGEQETQYF. The sequenced DNA: TGTGCCAGCAGTTTGGTTCGTGTAGGGGAACAAGAGACCCAGTACTTC.